This is a list of T cell receptor beta chains from one sample in a study of cytomegalovirus exposure and HLA in healthy donors. The protocol was immunoSEQ multiplex PCR, while the TCRdb copy is restricted to in-frame clones and leaves out a portion. The sample holds about 100,000 clones, roughly 70% seen once. Sequences were obtained from PBMCs. The receptors here all came from a woman under 30 in good health and CMV-seropositive. CDR3s include the opening cysteine and the closing phenylalanine or tryptophan. A D gene is named only where the DNA matches it firmly. Size tells how often a clone was seen (once, few, many) or the class of an expanded clone, and some rows leave it out.

TRBV25-1	-	TRBJ2-7	-	TGTGCCAGCAGTGCACAGACAGAAACCTACGAGCAGTACTTC	CASSAQTETYEQYF
TRBV6-5	-	TRBJ2-7	TRBD1	TGTGCCAGCAGCCGCACCGGGACAGCCTCCTACGAGCAGTACTTC	CASSRTGTASYEQYF
TRBV7-9	-	TRBJ1-1	-	TGTGCCAGCAGCTTAGAGAACAGGGCGAACACTGAAGCTTTCTTT	CASSLENRANTEAFF
TRBV7-7	-	TRBJ2-7	TRBD1	TGTGCTAGCAGCTTAGGACAGGGGAACTTCTACGAGCAGTACTTC	CASSLGQGNFYEQYF
TRBV30	-	TRBJ2-5	TRBD2	TGTGCCTGGAGTGTCTTACCAGGGAGGGAGGAGACCCAGTACTTC	CAWSVLPGREETQYF
TRBV27	-	TRBJ1-2	-	TGTGCCAGCAGTTTAGGGGGCCACTATGGCTACACCTTC	CASSLGGHYGYTF
TRBV14	-	TRBJ1-2	-	TGTGCCAGCAGCCAAGCAAACTATGGCTACACCTTC	CASSQANYGYTF
TRBV19	-	TRBJ1-5	-	TGTGCCAGTAGTATAGGCAGTTATGGGCCCCAGCATTTT	CASSIGSYGPQHF
TRBV15	-	TRBJ2-5	TRBD2	TGTGCCACCAGCAGGCTGGGGACTAGCGGGTCCACTAAAGAGACCCAGTACTTC	CATSRLGTSGSTKETQYF
TRBV5-1	-	TRBJ2-5	TRBD1	TGCGCCAGCAGCTTGGACAGGGGGAGTGAGACCCAGTACTTC	CASSLDRGSETQYF
TRBV7-2	few	TRBJ2-3	-	TGTGCCAGCAGCCTGTTCACAGATACGCAGTATTTT	CASSLFTDTQYF
TRBV11-2	once	TRBJ2-1	TRBD2	TGTGCCAGCGGTCGATCGGGAGGGCCCTACAATGAGCAGTTCTTC	CASGRSGGPYNEQFF
TRBV5-4	-	TRBJ1-1	-	TGTGCCAGCAGCCCCCAGGGAAACACTGAAGCTTTCTTT	CASSPQGNTEAFF
TRBV20-1	-	TRBJ2-2	-	TGCAGTGCAACTAGATCCGGGGAGCTGTTTTTT	CSATRSGELFF
TRBV18	-	TRBJ2-3	-	TGTGCCAGCTCACCACCTACTCACACAGATACGCAGTATTTT	CASSPPTHTDTQYF
TRBV19	-	TRBJ2-3	-	TGTGCCAGTAGTCTGGGCGCAGATACGCAGTATTTT	CASSLGADTQYF
TRBV7-6	-	TRBJ2-2	TRBD1	TGTGCCCTTGGGACAGGGGGTACCGGGGAGCTGTTTTTT	CALGTGGTGELFF
TRBV21-1	-	TRBJ2-7	-	TGTGCCAGCAGCAGAGCGGACACCTACGAGCAGTACTTC	CASSRADTYEQYF
TRBV4-3	-	TRBJ2-7	TRBD2	TGCGCCAGCAGCTTAGGGACTAGCGGGAGCTTTTACGAGCAGTACTTC	CASSLGTSGSFYEQYF
TRBV5-4	-	TRBJ2-2	-	TGTGCCAGCAGCTTGGCGACCGGGGAGCTGTTTTTT	CASSLATGELFF
TRBV6-4	-	TRBJ1-5	-	TGTGCCAGCAGTGTTCAGGGAGGCGACCAGCCCCAGCATTTT	CASSVQGGDQPQHF
TRBV11-1	-	TRBJ2-7	TRBD1	TGTGCCAGCAGCCAGGGACAGGGTCAGGAGCAGTACTTC	CASSQGQGQEQYF
TRBV28	-	TRBJ2-2	TRBD1	TGTGCCAGCAGAGGGGGCGGACTGAACACCGGGGAGCTGTTTTTT	CASRGGGLNTGELFF
TRBV15	-	TRBJ2-1	TRBD2	TGTGCCACCAGAGGACTAGCGGGAGGGCCTTCATCATTCAATGAGCAGTTCTTC	CATRGLAGGPSSFNEQFF
TRBV4-3	-	TRBJ2-5	TRBD2	TGCGCCAGCAGCCGCGGACTAGCGGGAGATTCTGAGACCCAGTACTTC	CASSRGLAGDSETQYF
TRBV6-5	-	TRBJ1-2	-	TGTGCCAGCAGTCCACAGGGACGCTATGGCTACACCTTC	CASSPQGRYGYTF
TRBV6-6	-	TRBJ2-3	TRBD2	TGTGCCAGCAGCCCAGCGGGGCCCCGCACAGATACGCAGTATTTT	CASSPAGPRTDTQYF